This TCR beta chain was documented in a study of blood T cell repertoires in COVID-19 (dated by TCRdb to the early 2020s). Regarding the research as a whole: The collaborator samples originated in the United States, Italy and Spain and spanned the acute and convalescent phases of COVID-19. Subjects who had been exposed to COVID-19, were actively infected with it, or had recovered from it provided the deeply sampled blood TCRbeta repertoires that made up the dataset. The sample metadata nearly always contained a de-identified subject ID, COVID-19 status, age in years and sex. The samples were drawn from the first 160 participants of the ongoing ImmuneRACE study and from 1,254 subjects provided by 6 global collaborators. The repertoires were made available in a free public database intended to serve as a resource for research on the immune response to SARS-CoV-2. Where available, HLA class I and class II types were obtained from metadata supplied by the sample provider rather than from assay-based typing. The material from the prospective study consisted of cDNA or gDNA derived from T cells, B-cell-depleted T cells, or PBMCs.

TCRbeta CDR3 regions were amplified from genomic DNA using the immunoSEQ Assay, a bias-controlled multiplex PCR. In the paper's pipeline: The number of nucleated cells in each sample was estimated from the amplification of reference gene primers within the assay. Sequence reads were collapsed and filtered to measure the absolute abundance of every unique TCRbeta CDR3 rearrangement. For each sample, productive Simpson clonality was calculated by taking the square root of Simpson's diversity index across productive rearrangements. In TCRdb, the immuneACCESS table is reduced to in-frame sequences with V and J assigned. These tables do not hold every clone; where another copy was compared, an unresolved V gene accounts for under half, and the others remain unexplained. That table is the source of V, J and clone size, and D and trimming were worked out from the DNA. The sample table lists about 410,000 clones, around nine tenths of them with a count of one. Clones ranked in the top ten supply roughly 1.5% of the sample.

The CDR3 sequence holds 17 residues, the cysteine and phenylalanine included. Only the CDR3 part of the read is kept: 51 bases, read in frame from the first base. Relative to germline, V is 7 bases shorter and J is 2 bases shorter, with 24 bases between their ends. According to the germline V gene (reference sequence), CDR1 reads SGHKS and CDR2 reads YYEKEE. Study-wide conclusions, independent of this receptor: The quantity of clinical and demographic metadata differed by source and by participant and was supplied without curation.

Regarding this clone: It has no known antigen specificity. The record has no base qualities; no much larger clone is one base away.

One collaborating source in Seattle enrolled patients while the patients were actively infected and followed the patients over time throughout the course of disease. Collaborating institutions collected whole blood in K2EDTA tubes following their own protocols. Collaborator samples were shipped for TCRbeta analysis as frozen whole blood, isolated PBMCs, or DNA extracted from either sample type. The sequence is built from TRBV5-5 and TRBJ1-2; matching of 6 bases hints at TRBD1 as the D gene. The sample comprised peripheral blood. This TCR was sampled from a woman aged 40 to 50 with COVID-19, enrolled during active disease. The nucleotide sequence is given as TGTGCCAGCCTCTCAGGGACGGTCCCTCAGGGGAACTATGGCTACACCTTC. It is translated as CASLSGTVPQGNYGYTF. The full variable domain, with segments outside the CDR3 supplied by the reference TRBV5-5 and TRBJ1-2 proteins, appears as DAGVTQSPTHLIKTRGQQVTLRCSPISGHKSVSWYQQVLGQGPQFIFQYYEKEERGRGNFPDRFSARQFPNYSSELNVNALLLGDSALYLCASLSGTVPQGNYGYTFGSGTRLTVV.